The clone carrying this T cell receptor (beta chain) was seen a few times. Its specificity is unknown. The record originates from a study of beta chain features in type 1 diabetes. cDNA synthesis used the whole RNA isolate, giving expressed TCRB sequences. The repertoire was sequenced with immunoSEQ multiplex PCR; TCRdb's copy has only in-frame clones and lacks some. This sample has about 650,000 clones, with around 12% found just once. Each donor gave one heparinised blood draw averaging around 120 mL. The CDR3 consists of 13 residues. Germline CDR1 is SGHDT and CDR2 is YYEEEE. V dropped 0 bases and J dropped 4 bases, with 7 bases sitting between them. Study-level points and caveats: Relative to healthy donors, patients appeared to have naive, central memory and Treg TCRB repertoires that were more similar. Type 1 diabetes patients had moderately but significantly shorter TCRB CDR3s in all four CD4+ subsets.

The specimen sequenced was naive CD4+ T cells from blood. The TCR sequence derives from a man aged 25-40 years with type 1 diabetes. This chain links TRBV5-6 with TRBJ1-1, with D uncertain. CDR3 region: CASSLEGTTEAFF. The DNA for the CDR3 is TGTGCCAGCAGCTTGGAGGGTACCACTGAAGCTTTCTTT.